Sequencing of this T cell receptor beta chain was carried out in a study of T cells in localized non-small cell lung cancer. Study-wide points: Clonality peaked in uninvolved adjacent lung rather than tumor. Only one tumor region was sequenced, so heterogeneity remains possible.

Germline loops: CDR1 SGDLS, CDR2 YYNGEE. The CDR3 spans 15 residues. V dropped 4 bases and J dropped 5 bases, with 16 bases sitting between them. TCRdb keeps only in-frame clones here, not all; method: immunoSEQ multiplex PCR. The sample holds tens of thousands of clones, 81% seen once. As for this clone: Its antigen is undetermined.

This sequence was found in a man aged 40-75 years with stage III squamous cell lung carcinoma. The chain links TRBV9 to TRBJ2-1; D gene uncertain. The sequencing used peripheral blood, collected before any cancer treatment. The CDR3 coding sequence is TGTGCCAGCAGCACCACGGGTAGCAACCACAATGAGCAGTTCTTC. Translated, it gives CASSTTGSNHNEQFF.